The T cell receptor beta chain under discussion was sequenced for a study of cytomegalovirus exposure and HLA in healthy donors. Libraries were prepared by immunoSEQ multiplex PCR; TCRdb keeps only in-frame clonotypes and omits some of them. The data contain approximately 130,000 clones, about 84% of them singletons. Germline assignment: CDR1 MGHRA and CDR2 YSYEKL. J gave up 2 bases and V 0 bases, and 7 bases lay outside the gene matches. The CDR3 has 16 amino acids. Source material: PBMCs. The chain employs TRBV4-1 and TRBJ2-7; the match to TRBD2 covers 7 bases. The clonotype originates from a woman under 40 in good health and CMV-seronegative. Here the CDR3 DNA reads TGCGCCAGCAGCCAAGATAGCGGACTAGAGACCTACGAGCAGTACTTC. The encoded protein is CASSQDSGLETYEQYF.